These 20 T cell receptor beta chains share one sample of origin, sequenced in a study of tumor-infiltrating lymphocytes in primary liver carcinoma. Researchers generated TCR beta cDNA from about 0.5 ug of total RNA, relying on a constant-region primer. Libraries for TCR beta were built through three nested multiplex PCR rounds, which together made up a slightly modified ARM-PCR procedure. PCR rounds one and two used TRBV1-TRBV30 forward primers with a C-beta reverse primer for around 11 cycles each. TCRdb analysed the multiplex PCR reads with MiXCR anew, one entry per CDR3 protein. The sample lists some 95,000 distinct CDR3 sequences; less than 75% were seen once. Unsorted bulk tissue (roughly 19-31 mg) underwent RNA and DNA co-extraction. The source material was tumor-adjacent normal liver tissue. The receptors here all came from a man between 40 and 49 years old with primary liver carcinoma and hepatitis B virus infection.

This clonotype was seen once. Here the CDR3 omits its conserved ending phenylalanine or tryptophan, so a read error is the likely source. The chain joins TRBV30 to TRBJ2-7; D ambiguous. The germline V gene encodes CDR1 GTSNPN and CDR2 SVGIG (reference sequence). Trimming shortened V by 5 bases and J by 10 bases, and 12 bases separated the two germline ends. The CDR3 loop spans 10 amino acids. CDR3 bases: TGTGCCTGGCGATCCGCCTACCAGTACATC. Encoded protein: CAWRSAYQYI.

Comments on this clonotype: One end of the junction varies from germline; a read error may be responsible. The chain joins TRBV6-5 to TRBJ2-3; TRBD1 aligns across 7 bases. Germline loops: CDR1 MNHEY, CDR2 SVGAGI. The CDR3 has 16 residues. CDR3 nucleotides: TGTGTCACAGCAGTTACGCGGGCAGGGGGAGCAGATATGCAGTATTTT. Protein product: CVTAVTRAGGADMQYF.

Worth noting for this clonotype: This may be a read error: a much more frequent sequence differs by one nucleotide. The gene calls are TRBV5-1 and TRBJ2-5; possible D gene TRBD2, 5 bases. The CDR3 consists of 15 residues. The germline CDR1 and CDR2 sequences are SGHRS and YFSETQ. For the CDR3, the DNA is TGCACCAGCAGCCCGGCACCCCTAGGAGGAGAGACCCAGTACTTC. Its translation is CTSSPAPLGGETQYF.

This clonotype was detected a few times. The gene calls are TRBV4-1 and TRBJ1-5; 7 bases agree with TRBD1. Germline V gene data show CDR1 as MGHRA and CDR2 as YSYEKL. This CDR3 comprises 16 residues. V was clipped by 7 bases and J by 6 bases; unmatched bases: 15. The CDR3 spells CASKTSPGGRGQPQHF. The CDR3 bases are TGCGCCAGCAAAACCTCTCCAGGGGGGCGGGGTCAGCCCCAGCATTTT.

As to this clonotype: Sequence at one end of the junction differs from germline and may be a read error. The J gene is TRBJ2-1, the V gene TRBV29-1, with D perhaps matching TRBD2 (5 bases). The germline gives CDR1 SQVTM, CDR2 ANQGSEA. The CDR3 consists of 11 residues. CDR3 amino acids: CSVHQVGEHFF. The CDR3 DNA reads as TGTAGCGTTCACCAGGTCGGTGAGCACTTCTTC.

The chain uses TRBV11-3 and TRBJ2-3; maybe TRBD1 (6 bases). V was shortened by 5 bases and J by 14 bases, with 26 bases between the two germline ends. This CDR3 has 15 residues. Germline lookup yields CDR1 SGHNT and CDR2 YENEEA. Here the CDR3 DNA reads TGTGCCAGCAGCAAGGACAGTGGCCGCCCAGATAGGCTGTATTTT. This sequence encodes CASSKDSGRPDRLYF.

This clonotype was observed a few times. The J gene is TRBJ1-1, the V gene TRBV7-9; D unclear. The germline gives CDR1 SEHNR, CDR2 FQNEAQ (reference sequence). The CDR3 has 15 amino acids. Trimming left V 5 bases short and J 4 bases short, with 17 bases between. As DNA, the CDR3 is TGTGCCAGCAGCCCCCTTAATCTGGCGGGCACTGAAGCTTTCTTT. It yields the protein CASSPLNLAGTEAFF.

On this clonotype itself: An end of the junction does not agree with germline; a read error may underlie this. The chain is built from TRBV12-3 or TRBV12-4 and TRBJ2-7; the D gene is possibly TRBD2 (6 bases). The CDR3 has 12 residues. In DNA form, the CDR3 reads TGTGCCAATAGTGCACTAGCCTACAAGCAGTACTTC. Protein product: CANSALAYKQYF.

This clonotype was seen many times. The chain recombines TRBV5-4 with TRBJ2-5; 7 bases are shared with TRBD2. The CDR3 is 14 residues long. Germline V lookup: CDR1 SGHNT, CDR2 YYREEE (reference sequence). With V trimmed by 9 bases and J by 4 bases, 12 bases remained unmatched. Here the CDR3 reads CATNPGGRGETQYF. The DNA for the CDR3 is TGTGCCACCAATCCGGGGGGAAGGGGAGAGACCCAGTACTTC.

Notes on this clonotype: A much larger clone differs from this one at a single base, so this may be a read error. The V call is TRBV5-6, the J call TRBJ1-2; TRBD1 is a possible D gene (5 bases). The CDR3 sequence is 13 residues long. Germline loops: CDR1 SGHDT, CDR2 YYEEEE. The CDR3 nucleotides read TGTGCCAGCAGTACCCAGGGCCACTATGACTACACCTTC. It encodes CASSTQGHYDYTF.

Remarks on this clonotype: This may be a read error: a much more frequent sequence differs by one nucleotide. This chain joins TRBV5-4 and TRBJ2-3, with 10 bases fitting TRBD2. The CDR3 runs 16 residues. Per the germline V gene, CDR1 is SGHNT and CDR2 is YYREEE (reference sequence). CDR3: CVSSPDSGRDTDTQYF. The CDR3 nucleotides are TGTGTCAGCAGCCCAGACAGCGGGAGGGACACAGATACGCAGTATTTT.

The V call is TRBV2, the J call TRBJ1-4; the D gene is possibly TRBD1 (5 bases). Germline-derived CDR1 and CDR2 are SNHLY and FYNNEI. This CDR3 has 14 amino acids. The germline V and J ends were trimmed by 6 bases and 3 bases, with 11 bases remaining between them. The CDR3 spells CASSSGGSNEKLFF. The DNA of the CDR3 is TGTGCCAGCAGCTCCGGGGGATCTAATGAAAAACTGTTTTTT.

The gene calls are TRBV4-1 and TRBJ2-7; 7 bases map to TRBD2. Per germline, CDR1 MGHRA and CDR2 YSYEKL. J lost 6 bases, V lost 4 bases, and 3 bases had no gene match. The CDR3 length is 12 residues. This chain's CDR3 is CASSRTSREQYF. DNA for the CDR3: TGCGCCAGCAGCCGGACTAGTCGCGAGCAGTACTTC.

A note on this clonotype: Given the absence of the conserved phenylalanine or tryptophan at the CDR3 end, a read error is likely. The V call is TRBV29-1, the J call TRBJ2-5; no clear D gene. Germline V gene data show CDR1 as SQVTM and CDR2 as ANQGSEA. The CDR3 sequence is 13 residues long. Trimming pared 8 bases from V and 4 bases from J, leaving 17 bases between. The CDR3 bases are TGCAGCTTTGGGCAGGATTTAGGAGAGACCCAGTACTCC. Translating gives CSFGQDLGETQYS.

The V gene is TRBV6-2 or TRBV6-3, the J gene TRBJ2-7; 7 bases are shared with TRBD1. With V trimmed by 10 bases and J by 9 bases, 12 bases remained unmatched. The CDR3 loop spans 12 amino acids. Germline loops: CDR1 MNHEY, CDR2 SVGEGT. CDR3 amino acids: CAIRTGPRVQYF. The CDR3 DNA is TGTGCCATCAGGACAGGTCCGAGGGTGCAGTACTTC.

A word on this clonotype: A much larger clone differs from this one at a single base, so this may be a read error. The chain links TRBV6-2 or TRBV6-3 to TRBJ1-1; D unclear. V lost 5 bases and J 4 bases, leaving 11 bases between the germline ends. The CDR3 loop spans 13 amino acids. Germline-derived CDR1 and CDR2 are MNHEY and SVGEGT. CDR3 protein: CASSERGSTEAFF. DNA for the CDR3: TGTGCCAGCAGTGAGAGAGGGAGCACTGAAGCTTTCTTT.

A remark on this clonotype: One end of the junction does not line up with germline, which may come from a read error. The V and J genes are TRBV11-3 and TRBJ2-2; 8 nucleotides align to TRBD2. The CDR3 loop spans 16 amino acids. Per the germline V gene, CDR1 is SGHNT and CDR2 is YENEEA. CDR3 sequence (DNA): TGTGCCAGCAGCTTACAAGCGGGAGCGGGAGCCGGGGAGCCGTTTTTT. Translating gives CASSLQAGAGAGEPFF.

As concerns this clonotype: One end of the junction is discordant with germline, which a read error may explain. CDR3 nucleotides: TGTGCCAGTAGTTTAGGGGATGCCACTGAAGCTTTCTTT. It translates to CASSLGDATEAFF. The rearrangement links TRBV12-3 or TRBV12-4 to TRBJ1-1, with D maybe TRBD1 (5 bases). CDR3 size: 13 residues.

This clonotype was seen only once. Mismatch with germline at one junction end may stem from a read error. The rearrangement uses TRBV11-2 and TRBJ2-1; no clear D gene. The CDR3 has 13 residues. Per the germline V gene, CDR1 is SGHAT and CDR2 is FQNNGV. The CDR3 spells CASNLNDAYEQFF. DNA of the CDR3: TGCGCCAGCAACTTAAATGATGCCTATGAGCAATTCTTC.

Concerning this clonotype: One junction end disagrees with the germline gene, perhaps due to a read error. The chain combines TRBV29-1 with TRBJ2-3; 10 positions agree with TRBD2. CDR3 length equals 14 residues. Germline loops: CDR1 SQVTM, CDR2 ANQGSEA. CDR3 nucleotide sequence: TGCAGCGTTGGGACTAGCGGTTTACCAGATACGCAGGATTTT. This codes for CSVGTSGLPDTQDF.